The present entry profiles one T cell receptor beta chain with its context. These data are taken from a study of T cell changes during pregnancy in multiple sclerosis. The repertoire was sequenced with immunoSEQ multiplex PCR; TCRdb's copy has only in-frame clones and lacks some. The sample shows about 48,000 clones, around 94% of them seen only once. V was shortened by 3 bases and J by 5 bases, with 11 bases between the two germline ends. In germline, CDR1 is KGHSH, CDR2 LQKENI. This CDR3 is 14 amino acids long. This receptor was taken from a female donor with multiple sclerosis, enrolled in a pregnancy study. The V gene is TRBV18, the J gene TRBJ2-1, with a weak D call TRBD2 (7 bases). The material sequenced was CD4+ T cells from peripheral blood mononuclear cells, taken in the first trimester of pregnancy. CDR3 amino acids: CASSPTGGNNEQFF. The CDR3 DNA sequence: TGTGCCAGCTCACCGACGGGGGGCAACAATGAGCAGTTCTTC.